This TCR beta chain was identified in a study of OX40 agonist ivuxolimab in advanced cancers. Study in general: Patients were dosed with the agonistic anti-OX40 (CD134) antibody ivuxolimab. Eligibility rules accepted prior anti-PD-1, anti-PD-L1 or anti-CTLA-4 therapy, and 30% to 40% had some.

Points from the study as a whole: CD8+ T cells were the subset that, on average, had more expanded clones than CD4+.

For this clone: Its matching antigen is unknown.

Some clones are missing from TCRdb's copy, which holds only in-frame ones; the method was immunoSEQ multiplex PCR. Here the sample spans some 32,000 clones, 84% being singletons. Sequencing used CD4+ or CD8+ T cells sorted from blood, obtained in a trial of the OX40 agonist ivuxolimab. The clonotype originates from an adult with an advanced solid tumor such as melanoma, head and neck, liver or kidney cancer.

The CDR3 reads CSVEDRQNLYF. In DNA, the CDR3 is TGCAGCGTTGAAGATCGCCAGAATCTGTACTTC. This chain connects TRBV29-1 to TRBJ2-7; D remains unclear. CDR1 is SQVTM, CDR2 ANQGSEA, per germline. CDR3 length equals 11 residues. Trimming removed 0 bases from V and 12 bases from J, with 12 bases in between.